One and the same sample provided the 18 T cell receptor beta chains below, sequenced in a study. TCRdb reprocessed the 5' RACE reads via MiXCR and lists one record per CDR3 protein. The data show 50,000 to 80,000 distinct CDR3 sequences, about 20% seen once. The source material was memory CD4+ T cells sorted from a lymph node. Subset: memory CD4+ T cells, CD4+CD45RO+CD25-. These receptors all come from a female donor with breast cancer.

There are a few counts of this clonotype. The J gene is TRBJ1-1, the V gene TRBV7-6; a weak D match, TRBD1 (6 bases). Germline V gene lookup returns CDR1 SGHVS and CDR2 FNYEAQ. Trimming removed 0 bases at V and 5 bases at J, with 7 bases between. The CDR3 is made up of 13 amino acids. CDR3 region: CASSLARGTEAFF. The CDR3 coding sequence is TGTGCCAGCAGCTTAGCGAGGGGGACTGAAGCTTTCTTT.

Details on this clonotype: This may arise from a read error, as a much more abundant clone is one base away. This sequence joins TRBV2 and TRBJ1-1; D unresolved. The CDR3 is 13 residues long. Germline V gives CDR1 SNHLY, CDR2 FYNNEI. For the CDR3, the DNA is TGTGCCGGCAGTAGCGACTATAACACTGAAGCTTTCTTT. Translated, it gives CAGSSDYNTEAFF.

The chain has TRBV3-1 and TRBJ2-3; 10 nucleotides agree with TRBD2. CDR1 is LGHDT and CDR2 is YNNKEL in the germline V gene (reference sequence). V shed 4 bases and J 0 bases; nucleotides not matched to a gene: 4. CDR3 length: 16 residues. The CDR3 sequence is CASSPGTSDSTDTQYF. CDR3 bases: TGTGCCAGCAGCCCGGGGACTAGCGACAGCACAGATACGCAGTATTTT.

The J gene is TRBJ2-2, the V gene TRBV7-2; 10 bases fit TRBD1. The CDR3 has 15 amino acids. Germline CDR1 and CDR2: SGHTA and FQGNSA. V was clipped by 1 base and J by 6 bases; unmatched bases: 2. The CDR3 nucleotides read TGTGCCAGCAGCTTAGGGGACAGGGGCGCCGGGGAGCTGTTTTTT. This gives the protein CASSLGDRGAGELFF.

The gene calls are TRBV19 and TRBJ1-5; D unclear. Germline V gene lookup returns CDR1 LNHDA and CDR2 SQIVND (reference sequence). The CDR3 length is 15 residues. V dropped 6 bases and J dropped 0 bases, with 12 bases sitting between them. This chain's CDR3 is CASSDTSYSNQPQHF. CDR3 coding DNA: TGTGCCAGTAGCGATACATCGTATAGCAATCAGCCCCAGCATTTT.

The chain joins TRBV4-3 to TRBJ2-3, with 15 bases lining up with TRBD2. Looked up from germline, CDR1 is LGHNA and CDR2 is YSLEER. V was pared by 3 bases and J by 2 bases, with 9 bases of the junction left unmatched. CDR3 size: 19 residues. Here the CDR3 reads CASSQMYGTSGGTTDTQYF. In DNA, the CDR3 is TGCGCCAGCAGCCAGATGTACGGGACTAGCGGGGGGACCACAGATACGCAGTATTTT.

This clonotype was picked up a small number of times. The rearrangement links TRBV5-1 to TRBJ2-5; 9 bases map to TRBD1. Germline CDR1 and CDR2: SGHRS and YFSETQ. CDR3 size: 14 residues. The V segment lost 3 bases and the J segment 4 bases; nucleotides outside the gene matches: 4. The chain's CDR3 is CASSSLGQGETQYF. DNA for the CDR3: TGCGCCAGCAGCTCACTGGGACAGGGAGAGACCCAGTACTTC. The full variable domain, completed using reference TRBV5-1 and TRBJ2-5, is KAGVTQTPRYLIKTRGQQVTLSCSPISGHRSVSWYQQTPGQGLQFLFEYFSETQRNKGNFPGRFSGRQFSNSRSEMNVSTLELGDSALYLCASSSLGQGETQYFGPGTRLLVL.

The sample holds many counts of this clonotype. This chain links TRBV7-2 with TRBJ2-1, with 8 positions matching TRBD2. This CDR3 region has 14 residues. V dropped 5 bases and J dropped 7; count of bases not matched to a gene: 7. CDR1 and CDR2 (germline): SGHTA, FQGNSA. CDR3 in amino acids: CASSPGGPRNEQFF. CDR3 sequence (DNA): TGTGCCAGCAGCCCGGGAGGGCCTCGGAATGAGCAGTTCTTC.

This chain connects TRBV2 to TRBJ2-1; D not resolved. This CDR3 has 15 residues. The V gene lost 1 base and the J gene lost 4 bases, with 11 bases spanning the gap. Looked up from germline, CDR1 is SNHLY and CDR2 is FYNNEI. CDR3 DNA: TGTGCCAGCAGTGAAGTCATCTCCCAATACAATGAGCAGTTCTTC. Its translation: CASSEVISQYNEQFF.

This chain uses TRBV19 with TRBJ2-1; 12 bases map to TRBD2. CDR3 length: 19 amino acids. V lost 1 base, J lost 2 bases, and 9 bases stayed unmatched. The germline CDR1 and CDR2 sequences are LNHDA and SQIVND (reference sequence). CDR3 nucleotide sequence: TGTGCCAGTAGTATAGGGTCTAGCGGGAGGGTCGGTCCCTACAATGAGCAGTTCTTC. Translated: CASSIGSSGRVGPYNEQFF.

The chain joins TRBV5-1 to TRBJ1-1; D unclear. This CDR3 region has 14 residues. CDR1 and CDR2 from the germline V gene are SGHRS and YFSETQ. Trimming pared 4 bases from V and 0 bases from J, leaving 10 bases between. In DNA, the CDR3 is TGCGCCAGCAGCAACGGTGGGTTGAACACTGAAGCTTTCTTT. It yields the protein CASSNGGLNTEAFF.

As DNA, the CDR3 is TGCAGTGCCGACGGGACTAGCGGGAGCACCACAGATACGCAGTATTTT. Its translation is CSADGTSGSTTDTQYF. The gene calls are TRBV20-1 and TRBJ2-3, with 14 bases matching TRBD2. V dropped 6 bases and J dropped 2; count of bases not matched to a gene: 7. CDR3 size: 16 residues. Germline values: CDR1 DFQATT, CDR2 SNEGSKA (reference sequence).

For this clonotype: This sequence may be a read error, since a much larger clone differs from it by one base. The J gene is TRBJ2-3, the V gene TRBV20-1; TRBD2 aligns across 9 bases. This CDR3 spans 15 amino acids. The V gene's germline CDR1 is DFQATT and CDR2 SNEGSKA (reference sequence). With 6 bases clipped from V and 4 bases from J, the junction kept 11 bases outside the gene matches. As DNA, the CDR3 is TGCAGTGCGGGCGTGGCGGGAGGGGGATCAGATACGCAGTATTTT. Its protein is CSAGVAGGGSDTQYF.

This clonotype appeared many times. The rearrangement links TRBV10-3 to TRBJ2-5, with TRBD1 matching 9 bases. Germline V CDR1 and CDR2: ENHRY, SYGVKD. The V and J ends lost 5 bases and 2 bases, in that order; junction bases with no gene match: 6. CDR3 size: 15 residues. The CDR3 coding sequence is TGTGCCATCAGTAAGGGACAGGGTCTACAAGAGACCCAGTACTTC. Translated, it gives CAISKGQGLQETQYF.

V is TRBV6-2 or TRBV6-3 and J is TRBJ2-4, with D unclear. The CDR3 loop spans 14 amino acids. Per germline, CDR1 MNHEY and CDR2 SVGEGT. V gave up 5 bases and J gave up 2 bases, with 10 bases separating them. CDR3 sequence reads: CASSKWEPKNIQYF. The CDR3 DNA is TGTGCCAGCAGTAAGTGGGAACCCAAAAACATTCAGTACTTC.

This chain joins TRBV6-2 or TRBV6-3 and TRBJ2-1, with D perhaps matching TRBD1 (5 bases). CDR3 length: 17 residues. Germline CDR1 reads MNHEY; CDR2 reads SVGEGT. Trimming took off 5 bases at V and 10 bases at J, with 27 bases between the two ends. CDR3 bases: TGTGCCAGCAGTCTCAACCCTGTCCAAACAGGTGCGAGGGAGCAGTTCTTC. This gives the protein CASSLNPVQTGAREQFF.

The CDR3 sequence is CASSLGVRAFF. As DNA, the CDR3 is TGTGCCAGCAGCTTAGGTGTTAGAGCTTTCTTT. This chain connects TRBV7-9 to TRBJ1-1, with D unresolved. V lost 1 base to trimming and J lost 10 bases, with 7 bases between them. Germline V gene sequence: CDR1 SEHNR, CDR2 FQNEAQ (reference sequence). The length of the CDR3 is 11 residues.

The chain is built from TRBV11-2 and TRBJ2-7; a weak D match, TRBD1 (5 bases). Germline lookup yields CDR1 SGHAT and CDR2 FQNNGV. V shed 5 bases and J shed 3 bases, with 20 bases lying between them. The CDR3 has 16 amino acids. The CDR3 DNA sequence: TGTGCCAGCAGCGCCCGGACAACTGGGCCCCACTACGAGCAGTACTTC. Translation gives CASSARTTGPHYEQYF. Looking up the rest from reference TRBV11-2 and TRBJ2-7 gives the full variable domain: EAGVAQSPRYKIIEKRQSVAFWCNPISGHATLYWYQQILGQGPKLLIQFQNNGVVDDSQLPKDRFSAERLKGVDSTLKIQPAKLEDSAVYLCASSARTTGPHYEQYFGPGTRLTVT.